This T cell receptor (beta chain) was sequenced for a study of blood T cell repertoires in COVID-19. Study information: The origin of the acute and convalescent COVID-19 samples was the United States, Italy and Spain. In each case, the material was cDNA or gDNA derived from T cells, B-cell-depleted T cells, or PBMCs.

In the original processing: Estimation of nucleated cell counts was performed using reference gene primer amplification. TCRdb's copy holds only in-frame clones and misses some; the assay was immunoSEQ multiplex PCR. That table supplies the V and J calls and clone size; D and trimming were determined from the DNA. The sample lists about 90,000 clones, approximately 75% occurring once. This CDR3 comprises 14 residues. Per the germline V gene, CDR1 is SGHTA and CDR2 is FQGNSA. V was pared by 4 bases and J by 2 bases, with 11 bases between. This sequence was found in a human donor in a cohort sampled during active COVID-19. This rearrangement joins TRBV7-2 to TRBJ1-1; D gene uncertain. The source material was peripheral blood. DNA of the CDR3: TGTGCCAGCAGCTCCCGGCGGGGAAACACTGAAGCTTTCTTT. Translating it yields CASSSRRGNTEAFF.